This TCR beta chain appears in the sequencing data of a study of OX40 agonist ivuxolimab in advanced cancers. The data were produced by immunoSEQ multiplex PCR, yet TCRdb's version contains in-frame clones alone and is incomplete. The sample includes approximately 77,000 clones, roughly 90% seen only once; the top ten take approximately 0.5%. Germline lookup yields CDR1 GTSNPN and CDR2 SVGIG (reference sequence). V shed 1 base and J shed 4 bases, with 8 bases lying between them. The CDR3 extends over 13 amino acids. The TCR comes from an adult with an advanced solid tumor such as melanoma, head and neck, liver or kidney cancer. The V call is TRBV30, the J call TRBJ1-5; D is possibly TRBD1 (5 bases). Sequencing was performed on CD4+ or CD8+ T cells sorted from blood, taken in a trial of the OX40 agonist ivuxolimab. CDR3 protein: CAWSAGPNQPQHF. For the CDR3, the DNA is TGTGCCTGGAGTGCGGGACCTAATCAGCCCCAGCATTTT.